This is a list of T cell receptor beta chains from one sample in a study of blood T cell repertoires in COVID-19. Repertoires were generated with immunoSEQ multiplex PCR, while TCRdb's copy carries only in-frame clones and drops some. The sample carries approximately 170,000 clones, just under 85% recorded once. Sequencing was performed on peripheral blood. The receptors here all came from a woman older than 75 with COVID-19, enrolled during active disease. CDR3s include the opening cysteine and the closing phenylalanine or tryptophan. A D gene is named only where the DNA matches it firmly. Only some rows state a clone size, as once, few, many or a class for expanded clones.

D: NA; J: TRBJ2-1; size: NA; V: TRBV9; DNA: TGTGCCAGCAGCCCAGCGGACCCGGACAATGAGCAGTTCTTC; CDR3: CASSPADPDNEQFF
D: NA; J: TRBJ2-3; size: NA; V: TRBV5-6; DNA: TGTGCCAGCAGCCCCGACAGAACAGATACGCAGTATTTT; CDR3: CASSPDRTDTQYF
D: NA; J: TRBJ2-7; size: NA; V: TRBV19; DNA: TGTGCCAGTAGTATAGATCCCCATTCCGAGCAGTACTTC; CDR3: CASSIDPHSEQYF
D: NA; J: TRBJ1-1; size: NA; V: TRBV18; DNA: TGTGCCAGCTCACCGGGGCGGCAGATTATGAACACTGAAGCTTTCTTT; CDR3: CASSPGRQIMNTEAFF
D: TRBD1; J: TRBJ2-7; size: NA; V: TRBV5-3; DNA: TGTGCCAGAAGCCCGCCGGGACAGGGATGGTACGAGCAGTACTTC; CDR3: CARSPPGQGWYEQYF
D: NA; J: TRBJ2-7; size: NA; V: TRBV3-1/TRBV3-2; DNA: TGTGCCAGCAGCCAAGACGACAGACACTACGAGCAGTACTTC; CDR3: CASSQDDRHYEQYF
D: TRBD1; J: TRBJ1-1; size: NA; V: TRBV18; DNA: TGTGCCAGCTCATTTGGGACAGGGGTGTCGGCTGAAGCTTTCTTT; CDR3: CASSFGTGVSAEAFF
D: TRBD1; J: TRBJ1-5; size: NA; V: TRBV7-2; DNA: TGTGCCAGCAGCGTCTACCAGACAGGGGGTCAGCCCCAGCATTTT; CDR3: CASSVYQTGGQPQHF
D: NA; J: TRBJ2-5; size: NA; V: TRBV5-1; DNA: TGCGCCAGCAGCTTGATGGGGGCTGGGGCAGAGACCCAGTACTTC; CDR3: CASSLMGAGAETQYF
D: TRBD1; J: TRBJ2-7; size: NA; V: TRBV6-2/TRBV6-3; DNA: TGTGCCAGCAGCCGGGGACAGGCCCTACACGAGCAGTACTTC; CDR3: CASSRGQALHEQYF
D: NA; J: TRBJ1-1; size: NA; V: TRBV2; DNA: TGTGCCAGCAGATTACAGGTGGGCGACATGAACACTGAAGCTTTCTTT; CDR3: CASRLQVGDMNTEAFF
D: NA; J: TRBJ1-6; size: NA; V: TRBV7-2; DNA: TGTGCCAGCAGCTACGGGTCTTCACCCCTCCACTTT; CDR3: CASSYGSSPLHF
D: TRBD2; J: TRBJ2-3; size: once; V: TRBV6-2/TRBV6-3; DNA: TGTGCCAGCAGTATGAAAGCGGGGGGGGCGGAAGATACGCAGTATTTT; CDR3: CASSMKAGGAEDTQYF
D: NA; J: TRBJ2-2; size: NA; V: TRBV10-1; DNA: TGCGCCAGCAGTGGAGACACCGGGGAGCTGTTTTTT; CDR3: CASSGDTGELFF